These 3 T cell receptor beta chains were sequenced from one sample in a study of metastatic and nonmetastatic thyroid tumors. TCRdb ran MiXCR on the PCR reads. Altogether about 35,000 clones are present, around a fifth being singletons, with the ten largest covering 15% to 20%. Before thyroid surgery, none of the patients had received any treatment. Material for sequencing was blood. Every receptor here comes from a female donor with papillary thyroid cancer or a benign thyroid nodule (not recorded which). Some clones in this sample may be carry-over from other donors' samples.

The table lists this clone with many counts. This sequence joins TRBV20-1 and TRBJ1-5; TRBD1 is a possible D gene (5 bases). Germline V gives CDR1 DFQATT, CDR2 SNEGSKA (reference sequence). Trimming pared 6 bases from V and 7 bases from J, leaving 22 bases between. This CDR3 is built from 15 residues. The CDR3 is CSANDGPGGGQPQHF. The CDR3, as DNA: TGCAGTGCAAACGACGGGCCCGGGGGTGGACAGCCCCAGCATTTT.

This clone was seen at least ten times. The chain has TRBV24-1 and TRBJ2-7; tentatively, D is TRBD2 (5 bases). Trimming took 7 bases from V and 7 from J, leaving 13 bases between them. The CDR3 sequence is 12 residues long. Germline CDR1 reads KGHDR; CDR2 reads SFDVKD. Written as DNA, the CDR3 is TGTGCCACCAGAGGACGGGAATGGGAGCAGTACTTC. Translated, it gives CATRGREWEQYF.

The chain has TRBV6-1 and TRBJ2-2; 7 bases map to TRBD1. The V and J ends lost 6 bases and 4 bases, in that order; junction bases with no gene match: 5. The CDR3 is made up of 14 amino acids. The germline gives CDR1 MNHNS, CDR2 SASEGT. This CDR3 reads CASRRTGSTGELFF. DNA of the CDR3: TGTGCCAGCAGAAGGACAGGATCCACCGGGGAGCTGTTTTTT.